The T cell receptor (beta chain) described here comes from a study of blood T cell repertoires in COVID-19. For the study at large: From T cells, B-cell-depleted T cells, or PBMCs came the material, which was cDNA or gDNA.

Clones were sequenced by immunoSEQ multiplex PCR, and TCRdb holds only the in-frame ones, with some missing. The sample includes 250,000 to 300,000 clones, about nine tenths of them seen just once. This clone occurred many times. Trimming left V 4 bases short and J 6 bases short, with 5 bases between. This CDR3 comprises 11 residues. CDR1 is SGHTA and CDR2 is FQGTGA in the germline V gene. The J gene is TRBJ2-3, the V gene TRBV7-3; D is ambiguous. The clonotype was recovered from a woman between 40 and 55 years old who had recovered from COVID-19. The source material was PBMCs or T cells enriched from blood (not recorded which). The CDR3 region is CASSSSDTQYF. CDR3 DNA: TGTGCCAGCAGCTCCTCTGATACGCAGTATTTT.